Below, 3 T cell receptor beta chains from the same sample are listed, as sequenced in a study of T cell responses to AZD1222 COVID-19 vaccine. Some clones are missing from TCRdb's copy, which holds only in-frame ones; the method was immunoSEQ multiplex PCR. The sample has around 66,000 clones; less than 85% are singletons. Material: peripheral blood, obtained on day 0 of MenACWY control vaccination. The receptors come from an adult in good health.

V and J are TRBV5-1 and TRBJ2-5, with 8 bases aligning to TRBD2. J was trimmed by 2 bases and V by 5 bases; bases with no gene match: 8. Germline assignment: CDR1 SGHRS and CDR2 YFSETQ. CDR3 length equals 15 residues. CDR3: CASSFSGTVQETQYF. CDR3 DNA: TGCGCCAGCAGTTTTAGCGGGACGGTTCAAGAGACCCAGTACTTC. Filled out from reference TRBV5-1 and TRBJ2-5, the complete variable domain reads KAGVTQTPRYLIKTRGQQVTLSCSPISGHRSVSWYQQTPGQGLQFLFEYFSETQRNKGNFPGRFSGRQFSNSRSEMNVSTLELGDSALYLCASSFSGTVQETQYFGPGTRLLVL.

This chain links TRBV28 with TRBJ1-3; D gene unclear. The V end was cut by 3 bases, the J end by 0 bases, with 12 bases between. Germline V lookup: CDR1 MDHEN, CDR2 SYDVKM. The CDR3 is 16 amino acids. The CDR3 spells CASSLGLHSSGNTIYF. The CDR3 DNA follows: TGTGCCAGCAGTTTGGGTCTTCATAGCTCTGGAAACACCATATATTTT. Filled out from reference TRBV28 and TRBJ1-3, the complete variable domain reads DVKVTQSSRYLVKRTGEKVFLECVQDMDHENMFWYRQDPGLGLRLIYFSYDVKMKEKGDIPEGYSVSREKKERFSLILESASTNQTSMYLCASSLGLHSSGNTIYFGEGSWLTVV.

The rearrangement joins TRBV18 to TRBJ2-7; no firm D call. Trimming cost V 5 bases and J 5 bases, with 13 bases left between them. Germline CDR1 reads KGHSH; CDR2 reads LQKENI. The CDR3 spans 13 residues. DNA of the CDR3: TGTGCCAGCTCAGCGGACCAATGGGACGAGCAGTACTTC. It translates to CASSADQWDEQYF.